This T cell receptor (beta chain) was observed in a study of T cell repertoires in ileal Crohn's disease (dated 2019 in TCRdb). Looking at the study overall: At the time of surgery, roughly 35% of patients were active smokers, and the median duration of disease was approximately eight years. Endoscopic postoperative recurrence was defined by a Rutgeerts score above i0. M6 samples were neoterminal ileum biopsies taken at postoperative colonoscopy. The study ran alongside a multicentre cohort designed to identify predictors of early endoscopic recurrence after ileocolonic resection. A total of roughly 170 mucosal samples from roughly 60 patients were sequenced, with samples obtained at several locations on the surgical specimen and at postoperative endoscopy. All patients had surgery for a complication: stricturing disease in 61% and penetrating disease in roughly 39%. Postoperative therapy was given to about half of the patients, with thiopurines administered to roughly twelve patients and anti-TNF agents administered to around 19 patients. TCR repertoire analysis was done in 50 to 70 Crohn's disease patients from a prospective multicentre cohort. The investigation overall reported the following: Endoscopic recurrence was linked to a higher percentage of high-frequency clones at surgery, and recurrence occurred in every patient whose clonality exceeded 26.8% (18/57). Only a subgroup of patients, of unstated size, had mucosal CD4 and CD8 T cells sorted and sequenced. Compared with CD4 T cells, sorted CD8 T cells held more high-frequency clones, which suggests that the mucosal expansions were mostly CD8. The timing of postoperative endoscopy varied within the first year after surgery, and the median delay was roughly 7.4 months. Patients who were active smokers at surgery had a significantly higher proportion of clonal expansions than non-smokers (around 24% vs 18%, p=0.02).

From cysteine to phenylalanine, the CDR3 is 14 amino acids long. Here the CDR3 DNA is all that survives: 42 bases in frame from base 1. For CDR1 and CDR2, the germline V gene lists KGHSH and LQKENI. V loses 1 base at its end and J loses 8 bases; junction bases beyond the gene matches: 6. Reading the label with the study, this specimen's time point is: neoterminal ileum biopsy at postoperative endoscopy, about 6 months after surgery. To be eligible, patients had to be adults with ileal or ileocolonic Crohn's disease and an indication for ileocolonic resection. Whole ileal mucosal biopsies were stored frozen at -80°C before DNA extraction. Genomic DNA was extracted from frozen whole biopsies with a TRizol-based method and quantified on a NanoDrop 2000 spectrophotometer. Roughly 0.55 micrograms of biopsy DNA per sample were submitted for commercial TCRB immunosequencing. Adaptive Biotechnology amplified CDR3 regions from genomic DNA with a two-step multiplex PCR that controlled for amplification bias. In the first PCR, primers covered every V and J gene segment, and in the second PCR, barcodes and Illumina adapters were added. CDR3 libraries were sequenced using an Illumina instrument. The original pipeline was this. The analysis drew on both the pipelines supplied by the vendor and custom analysis of the raw data in R/Bioconductor running R version 3.3.0. Clonality, ranging from 0 to 1, was calculated as the inverse of the normalised Shannon entropy of all productive clones. The repertoire share taken up by the top 100 clones defined high-frequency clones, and only clones that passed a 95% confidence test were kept. The Simpson index measured repertoire diversity, and the Morisita-Horn index measured overlap between samples. TCRdb took this table from immuneACCESS and kept in-frame rearrangements with V and J called. Such tables lack part of the clones; where checked against another copy, unresolved V genes explain under half of the gap, and the rest is unexplained. V and J calls and clone size are given by that table; D and trimming were obtained from the DNA. For this sample the table gives almost 5,500 clones, of which roughly 66% were detected only once. The top ten hold less than 35% of the sample.

With respect to this clone: Its antigen is currently not known. No base-level quality is on record; no much larger clone is a single base apart.

The source material was ileal tissue. This receptor was obtained from an adult with Crohn's disease. The chain was built from TRBV18 and TRBJ1-1; the central 8 bases match TRBD1. Here is the DNA: TGTGCCAGCTCACCACAACAGGGGGAAGACGAAGCTTTCTTT. This is translated as CASSPQQGEDEAFF.